One and the same sample provided the 29 T cell receptor beta chains below, sequenced in a study of vaccination effects on CD4 cells after COVID-19. Generated by immunoSEQ multiplex PCR, the TCRdb table keeps only in-frame clones and is missing some. The sample includes 20,000 to 30,000 clones, about 70% of them seen just once. CD4+ T cells specific for antigen were expanded with viral peptide pools by the ViraFEST assay before sequencing. Isolating CD4+ T cells followed approximately 10 days of culture. Each person got two doses of an mRNA SARS-CoV-2 vaccine, BNT162b2 or mRNA-1273. These receptors have no known antigen. This material consisted of CD4+ T cells from PBMCs cultured with SARS-CoV-2 spike peptides, taken after COVID-19 vaccination. The receptors were gathered from a human donor who received a COVID-19 vaccine.

The rearrangement joins TRBV3-1 (or the pseudogene TRBV3-2) to TRBJ2-1, with D unclear. The germline V and J ends were trimmed by 0 bases and 8 bases, with 14 bases remaining between them. The CDR3 has 15 amino acids. Germline CDR1 reads LGHDT; CDR2 reads YNNKEL (reference sequence). The chain's CDR3 is CASSQDPHTGDEQFF. CDR3 sequence (DNA): TGTGCCAGCAGCCAAGATCCCCATACGGGCGATGAGCAGTTCTTC.

V gene TRBV27 combines with J gene TRBJ2-3; D not resolved. The CDR3 loop spans 12 amino acids. Trimming removed 4 bases from V and 6 bases from J, with 8 bases in between. Germline V gene data show CDR1 as MNHEY and CDR2 as SMNVEV (reference sequence). The CDR3 region is CASSSQWDTQYF. CDR3 coding DNA: TGTGCCAGCAGTTCTCAATGGGATACGCAGTATTTT.

CDR3 bases: TGTGCCAGCAGTGAAATAGCGGGAGTTCCTAACGAGCAGTACTTC. As protein: CASSEIAGVPNEQYF. The rearrangement joins TRBV6-1 to TRBJ2-7; 9 bases are shared with TRBD2. Germline lookup yields CDR1 MNHNS and CDR2 SASEGT. This CDR3 spans 15 amino acids. V lost 2 bases, J lost 5 bases, and 7 bases stayed unmatched.

The rearrangement joins TRBV18 to TRBJ2-7, with D possibly being TRBD2 (5 bases). V lost 5 bases and J 4 bases, leaving 18 bases between the germline ends. The CDR3 is made up of 15 amino acids. CDR1 is KGHSH, CDR2 LQKENI, per germline. The CDR3 sequence is CASSNLMGDLYEQYF. For the CDR3, the DNA is TGTGCCAGCTCAAACCTTATGGGAGACCTATACGAGCAGTACTTC.

The sample holds a few counts of this clone. This chain links TRBV6-4 with TRBJ1-5; TRBD1 matches 7 bases. CDR3 length equals 15 residues. Trimming cost V 3 bases and J 3 bases; bases outside gene matches: 5. Germline loops: CDR1 MRHNA, CDR2 SNTAGT. The CDR3 nucleotides read TGTGCCAGCAGTGAGTCTGGGACAGCCAATCAGCCCCAGCATTTT. This sequence encodes CASSESGTANQPQHF.

The V call is TRBV29-1, the J call TRBJ1-1; D might be TRBD1 (6 bases). This CDR3 comprises 12 residues. Germline V gene lookup returns CDR1 SQVTM and CDR2 ANQGSEA. Trimming shortened V by 4 bases and J by 3 bases, and 9 bases separated the two germline ends. This CDR3 is CSVGRGDTEAFF. CDR3 sequence (DNA): TGCAGCGTTGGCAGGGGCGACACTGAAGCTTTCTTT.

The chain couples TRBV3-1 (or the pseudogene TRBV3-2) to TRBJ2-3, with 14 bases lining up with TRBD2. In germline, CDR1 is LGHDT, CDR2 YNNKEL (reference sequence). With 5 bases clipped from V and 1 base from J, the junction kept 14 bases outside the gene matches. This CDR3 is built from 20 residues. The CDR3 DNA follows: TGTGCCAGCAGCTCCTTTGGACTAGCGGGGGGTAGGGCTGGCACAGATACGCAGTATTTT. Protein: CASSSFGLAGGRAGTDTQYF.

CDR3 residues: CASSSLDRTGPGGYTF. In nucleotides, the CDR3 is TGCGCCAGCAGCTCGTTAGACCGGACAGGGCCTGGTGGCTACACCTTC. The gene calls are TRBV5-1 and TRBJ1-2; 8 bases align to TRBD1. With 3 bases clipped from V and 7 bases from J, the junction kept 14 bases outside the gene matches. CDR1 is SGHRS, CDR2 YFSETQ, per germline. The CDR3 is 16 residues long.

V is TRBV15 and J is TRBJ2-7; weak D call: TRBD2 (7 bases). Germline V lookup: CDR1 LNHNV, CDR2 YYDKDF (reference sequence). The V end lost 4 bases, the J end lost 4 bases, and 20 bases lay between the germline ends. The CDR3 runs 16 residues. This CDR3 is CATSTAPGRGPYEQYF. CDR3 DNA sequence: TGTGCCACCAGCACCGCTCCGGGGCGGGGGCCGTACGAGCAGTACTTC.

The chain uses TRBV15 and TRBJ2-7, with D perhaps TRBD1 (5 bases). Germline V gene data show CDR1 as LNHNV and CDR2 as YYDKDF (reference sequence). The germline V and J ends were trimmed by 5 bases and 0 bases, with 11 bases remaining between them. The CDR3 totals 14 residues. CDR3 in DNA: TGTGCCACCAGCGGGGCAGCGCTCTCCTACGAGCAGTACTTC. Encoded protein: CATSGAALSYEQYF.

This chain connects TRBV4-1 to TRBJ2-3, with TRBD2 matching 10 bases. This CDR3 spans 19 amino acids. Trimming cost V 1 base and J 1 base; bases outside gene matches: 11. Germline CDR1 reads MGHRA; CDR2 reads YSYEKL. CDR3 amino acids: CASSQVLAGAEAGTDTQYF. As DNA, the CDR3 is TGCGCCAGCAGCCAAGTCCTAGCGGGGGCTGAGGCGGGCACAGATACGCAGTATTTT.

The chain has TRBV12-3 or TRBV12-4 and TRBJ1-1, with D possibly matching TRBD1 (5 bases). V lost 6 bases, J lost 3 bases, and 5 bases lay in between. The CDR3 spans 11 residues. The CDR3 region is CASRQDTEAFF. CDR3 coding DNA: TGTGCCAGCAGACAGGACACTGAAGCTTTCTTT.

This clone was observed a handful of times. The rearrangement uses TRBV7-8 and TRBJ1-1; D is uncertain. Between the trimmed V and J ends, which lost 1 base and 2 bases, there was a span of 8 bases. The CDR3 consists of 14 residues. The germline CDR1 and CDR2 sequences are SGHVS and FQNEAQ. The CDR3 loop reads CASSLGPANTEAFF. DNA of the CDR3: TGTGCCAGCAGCTTAGGTCCGGCTAACACTGAAGCTTTCTTT. Looking up the rest from reference TRBV7-8 and TRBJ1-1 gives the full variable domain: GAGVSQSPRYKVAKRGQDVALRCDPISGHVSLFWYQQALGQGPEFLTYFQNEAQLDKSGLPSDRFFAERPEGSVSTLKIQRTQQEDSAVYLCASSLGPANTEAFFGQGTRLTVV.

The chain couples TRBV25-1 to TRBJ2-4, with unresolved D. Germline assignment: CDR1 MGHDK and CDR2 SYGVNS. This CDR3 has 14 residues. The V end lost 6 bases, the J end lost 0 bases, and 9 bases lay between the germline ends. DNA for the CDR3: TGTGCCAGCAGCCTGACGGGAGCCAAAAACATTCAGTACTTC. Its translation: CASSLTGAKNIQYF. The entire variable domain, with the rest obtained from reference TRBV25-1 and TRBJ2-4, is as follows: EADIYQTPRYLVIGTGKKITLECSQTMGHDKMYWYQQDPGMELHLIHYSYGVNSTEKGDLSSESTVSRIRTEHFPLTLESARPSHTSQYLCASSLTGAKNIQYFGAGTRLSVL.

CDR3 region: CASSLANWGNTEAFF. CDR3 DNA sequence: TGTGCCAGCAGCTTAGCGAATTGGGGGAACACTGAAGCTTTCTTT. V gene TRBV7-2 combines with J gene TRBJ1-1; D unclear. CDR3 length equals 15 residues. From germline, CDR1 is SGHTA and CDR2 FQGNSA. Between the trimmed V and J ends, which lost 0 bases and 1 base, there was a span of 9 bases. The full variable domain, with the rest looked up from reference TRBV7-2 and TRBJ1-1, is GAGVSQSPSNKVTEKGKDVELRCDPISGHTALYWYRQSLGQGLEFLIYFQGNSAPDKSGLPSDRFSAERTGGSVSTLTIQRTQQEDSAVYLCASSLANWGNTEAFFGQGTRLTVV.

The chain combines TRBV7-9 with TRBJ1-5; TRBD1 matches 11 bases. Germline assignment: CDR1 SEHNR and CDR2 FQNEAQ (reference sequence). The J segment lost 6 bases and the V segment lost 3 bases, leaving 10 bases of the junction unmatched. CDR3 length: 17 residues. CDR3 loop: CASSFLVGQGAGQPQHF. DNA of the CDR3: TGTGCCAGCAGCTTCCTCGTAGGACAGGGGGCGGGTCAGCCCCAGCATTTT.

The chain combines TRBV4-2 with TRBJ2-3; 9 nucleotides line up with TRBD1. Germline V gene data show CDR1 as LGHNA and CDR2 as YNFKEQ. This CDR3 contains 22 residues. Unmatched junction bases numbered 24, after V lost 3 bases and J lost 2 bases. DNA for the CDR3: TGTGCCAGCAGCCAGGATCTGACCGTGAACAGGGGGCTCTTGGTTCACACAGATACGCAGTATTTT. It specifies CASSQDLTVNRGLLVHTDTQYF.

The chain is built from TRBV5-4 and TRBJ2-3; TRBD2 matches at 8 bases. This CDR3 contains 15 residues. V gave up 1 base and J gave up 5 bases; unmatched junction bases: 6. Looked up from germline, CDR1 is SGHNT and CDR2 is YYREEE (reference sequence). The CDR3 region is CASSLPSGSGDTQYF. In nucleotides, the CDR3 is TGTGCCAGCAGCTTGCCCAGCGGGAGTGGAGATACGCAGTATTTT.

V is TRBV5-1 and J is TRBJ2-7, with 11 bases that match TRBD2. V lost 3 bases to trimming and J lost 1 base; unmatched junction nucleotides: 0. Germline CDR1 is SGHRS and CDR2 is YFSETQ. The CDR3 loop spans 14 amino acids. Here the CDR3 reads CASSWTSGSYEQYF. DNA for the CDR3: TGCGCCAGCAGCTGGACTAGCGGGTCCTACGAGCAGTACTTC.

The chain couples TRBV12-5 to TRBJ2-5, with 8 bases lining up with TRBD2. V was clipped by 4 bases and J by 5 bases; unmatched bases: 6. This CDR3 region has 14 residues. Germline loops: CDR1 LGHNT, CDR2 FRNRAP. CDR3 in amino acids: CASGYRGGVETQYF. The CDR3 DNA follows: TGTGCTAGTGGTTACCGGGGGGGAGTTGAGACCCAGTACTTC.

The V call is TRBV5-1, the J call TRBJ1-2; a possible D gene is TRBD1 (6 bases). The V and J ends lost 4 bases and 2 bases respectively, with 9 bases between them. There are 13 residues in the CDR3. Germline V gene data show CDR1 as SGHRS and CDR2 as YFSETQ. CDR3 loop: CASSPDRNYGYTF. CDR3 nucleotides: TGCGCCAGCAGCCCCGACAGGAACTATGGCTACACCTTC.

This clone has just a few counts. The chain joins TRBV19 to TRBJ2-7; 14 positions match TRBD2. The trim removed 8 bases at V and 4 bases at J, leaving 7 bases unmatched. The CDR3 consists of 15 residues. Germline V lookup: CDR1 LNHDA, CDR2 SQIVND (reference sequence). CDR3: CASSGTSGSLYEQYF. CDR3 sequence (DNA): TGTGCCAGTTCCGGGACTAGCGGGAGTCTGTACGAGCAGTACTTC.

This clone was seen a few times. The chain couples TRBV19 to TRBJ2-6; D unclear. V was trimmed by 3 bases and J by 4 bases, leaving 10 bases between them. The CDR3 has 15 residues. Germline V gives CDR1 LNHDA, CDR2 SQIVND (reference sequence). This CDR3 reads CASSIVLAGANVLTF. The CDR3 DNA sequence: TGTGCCAGTAGTATCGTTCTGGCCGGGGCCAACGTCCTGACTTTC.

This clone has more than one count but fewer than ten. The chain combines TRBV6-6 with TRBJ1-3, with D uncertain. Germline V gene lookup returns CDR1 MNHNY and CDR2 SVGAGI (reference sequence). V shed 2 bases and J shed 4 bases, with 15 bases lying between them. The CDR3 extends over 16 amino acids. The CDR3 loop is CASSYKQSSVGNTIYF. In DNA, the CDR3 is TGTGCCAGCAGTTACAAACAGTCGAGTGTCGGAAACACCATATATTTT.

The V gene is TRBV4-1, the J gene TRBJ2-5; D call uncertain. Germline CDR1 MGHRA, CDR2 YSYEKL. With 0 bases removed from V and 5 bases from J, the gap between germline ends came to 13 bases. This CDR3 is 15 amino acids long. In DNA form, the CDR3 reads TGCGCCAGCAGCCAAGATCCTTGGATGGGGGAGACCCAGTACTTC. Translation: CASSQDPWMGETQYF.

The sample holds a few counts of this clone. The rearrangement uses TRBV24-1 and TRBJ1-1; no definite D call. CDR1 is KGHDR and CDR2 is SFDVKD in the germline V gene. Trimming cost V 3 bases and J 5 bases, with 3 bases left between them. This CDR3 region has 11 residues. As DNA, the CDR3 is TGTGCCACCAGTGATCATACTGAAGCTTTCTTT. Residues: CATSDHTEAFF.

The chain couples TRBV2 to TRBJ2-3; 16 positions match TRBD2. V lost 6 bases, J lost 3 bases, and 6 bases stayed unmatched. The germline V gene has CDR1 SNHLY and CDR2 FYNNEI. The CDR3 runs to 17 residues. In DNA form, the CDR3 reads TGTGCCAGCAGGAGAGGGACTAGCGGGAGGGCAACAGATACGCAGTATTTT. Its translation is CASRRGTSGRATDTQYF.

This rearrangement joins TRBV7-9 to TRBJ2-1; D uncertain. The length of the CDR3 is 11 residues. The germline CDR1 and CDR2 sequences are SEHNR and FQNEAQ (reference sequence). The V end was cut by 3 bases, the J end by 14 bases, with 11 bases between. The CDR3 loop is CASSFSVSEFF. The CDR3 DNA reads as TGTGCCAGCAGCTTTTCAGTCAGCGAGTTCTTC.

The gene calls are TRBV10-3 and TRBJ1-2, with D maybe TRBD1 (5 bases). The CDR3 extends over 14 amino acids. Germline V lookup: CDR1 ENHRY, CDR2 SYGVKD. V was pared by 3 bases and J by 3 bases, with 11 bases between. CDR3: CAISDRGEDYGYTF. The CDR3 region has the DNA TGTGCCATCAGTGACCGGGGGGAGGACTATGGCTACACCTTC.